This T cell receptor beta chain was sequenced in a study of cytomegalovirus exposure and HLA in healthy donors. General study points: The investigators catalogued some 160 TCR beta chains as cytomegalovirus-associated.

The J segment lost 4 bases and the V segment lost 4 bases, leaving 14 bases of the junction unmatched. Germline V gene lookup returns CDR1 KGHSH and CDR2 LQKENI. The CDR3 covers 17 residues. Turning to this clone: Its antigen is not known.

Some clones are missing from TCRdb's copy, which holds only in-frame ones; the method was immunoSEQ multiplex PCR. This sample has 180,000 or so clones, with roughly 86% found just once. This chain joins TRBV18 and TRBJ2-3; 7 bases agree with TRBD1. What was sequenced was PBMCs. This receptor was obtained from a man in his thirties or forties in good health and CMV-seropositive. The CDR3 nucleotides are TGTGCCAGCTCACGTAGGGACAGCAGCCCTAAGGCAGATACGCAGTATTTT. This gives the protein CASSRRDSSPKADTQYF.